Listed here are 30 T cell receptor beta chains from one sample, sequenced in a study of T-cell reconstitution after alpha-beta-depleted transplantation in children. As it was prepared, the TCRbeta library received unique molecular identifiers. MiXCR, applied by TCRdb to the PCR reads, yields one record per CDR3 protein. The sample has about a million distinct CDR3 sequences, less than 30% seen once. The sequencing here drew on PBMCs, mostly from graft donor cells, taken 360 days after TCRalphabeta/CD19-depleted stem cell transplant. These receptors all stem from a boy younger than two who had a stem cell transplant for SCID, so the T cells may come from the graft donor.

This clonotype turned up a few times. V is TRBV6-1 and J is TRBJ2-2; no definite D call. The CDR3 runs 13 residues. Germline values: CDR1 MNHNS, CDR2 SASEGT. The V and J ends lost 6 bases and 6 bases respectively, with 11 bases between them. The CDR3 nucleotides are TGTGCCAGCAGCTTCGCAGGCGCCGGGGAGCTGTTTTTT. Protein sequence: CASSFAGAGELFF.

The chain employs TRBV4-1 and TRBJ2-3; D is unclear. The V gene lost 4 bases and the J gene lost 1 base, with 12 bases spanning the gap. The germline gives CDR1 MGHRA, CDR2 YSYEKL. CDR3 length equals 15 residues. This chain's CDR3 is CASSRRPDGTDTQYF. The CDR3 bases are TGCGCCAGCAGCCGCCGTCCCGACGGCACAGATACGCAGTATTTT.

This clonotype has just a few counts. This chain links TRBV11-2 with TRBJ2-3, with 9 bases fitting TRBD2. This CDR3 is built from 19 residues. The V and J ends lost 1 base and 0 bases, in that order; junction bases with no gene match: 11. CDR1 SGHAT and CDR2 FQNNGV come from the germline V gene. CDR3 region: CASSLGRLAGRASTDTQYF. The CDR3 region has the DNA TGTGCCAGCAGCTTAGGTCGCCTAGCGGGGCGTGCTAGCACAGATACGCAGTATTTT.

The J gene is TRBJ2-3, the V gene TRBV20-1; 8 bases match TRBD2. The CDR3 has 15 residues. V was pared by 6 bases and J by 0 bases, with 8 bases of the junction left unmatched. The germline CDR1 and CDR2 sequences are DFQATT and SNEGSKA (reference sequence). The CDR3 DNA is TGCAGTGCCGCTGGGACGGGGGGGAGCACAGATACGCAGTATTTT. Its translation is CSAAGTGGSTDTQYF.

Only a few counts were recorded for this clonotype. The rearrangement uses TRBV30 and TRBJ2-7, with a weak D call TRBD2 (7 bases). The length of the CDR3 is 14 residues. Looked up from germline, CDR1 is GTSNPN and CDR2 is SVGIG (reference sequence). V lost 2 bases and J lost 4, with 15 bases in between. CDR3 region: CAWSLAGGLYEQYF. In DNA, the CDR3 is TGTGCCTGGAGTTTGGCCGGGGGGCTGTACGAGCAGTACTTC. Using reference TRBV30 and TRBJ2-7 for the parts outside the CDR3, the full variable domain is SQTIHQWPATLVQPVGSPLSLECTVEGTSNPNLYWYRQAAGRGLQLLFYSVGIGQISSEVPQNLSASRPQDRQFILSSKKLLLSDSGFYLCAWSLAGGLYEQYFGPGTRLTVT.

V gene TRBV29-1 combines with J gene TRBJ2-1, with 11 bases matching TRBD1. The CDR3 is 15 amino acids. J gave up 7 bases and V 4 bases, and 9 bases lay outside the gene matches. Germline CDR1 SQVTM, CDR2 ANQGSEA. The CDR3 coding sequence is TGCAGCGTTGCCAGGGGGACAGGGGGAAAGAATGAGCAGTTCTTC. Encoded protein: CSVARGTGGKNEQFF.

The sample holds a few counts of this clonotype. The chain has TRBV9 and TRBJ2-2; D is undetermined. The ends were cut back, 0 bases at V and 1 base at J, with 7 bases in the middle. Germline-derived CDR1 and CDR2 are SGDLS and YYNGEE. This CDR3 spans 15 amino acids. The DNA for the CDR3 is TGTGCCAGCAGCGTAGTCGGGCTGAACACCGGGGAGCTGTTTTTT. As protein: CASSVVGLNTGELFF.

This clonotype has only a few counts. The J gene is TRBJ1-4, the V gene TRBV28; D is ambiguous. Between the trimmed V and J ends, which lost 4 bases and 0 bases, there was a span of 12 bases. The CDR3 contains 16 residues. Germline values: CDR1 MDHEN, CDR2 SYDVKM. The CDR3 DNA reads TGTGCCAGCAGTTATGGCGAGACCGCAACTAATGAAAAACTGTTTTTT. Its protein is CASSYGETATNEKLFF.

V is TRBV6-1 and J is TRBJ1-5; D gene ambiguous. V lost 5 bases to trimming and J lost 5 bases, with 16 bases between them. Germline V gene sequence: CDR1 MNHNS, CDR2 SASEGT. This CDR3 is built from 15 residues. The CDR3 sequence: CASSTLGSEHQPQHF. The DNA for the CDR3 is TGTGCCAGCAGTACGTTGGGGTCGGAGCATCAGCCCCAGCATTTT.

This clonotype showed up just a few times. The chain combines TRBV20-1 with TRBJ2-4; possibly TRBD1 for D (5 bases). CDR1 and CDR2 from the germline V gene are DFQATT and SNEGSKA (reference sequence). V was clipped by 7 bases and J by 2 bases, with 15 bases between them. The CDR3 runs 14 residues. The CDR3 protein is CSVVPGPSKNIQYF. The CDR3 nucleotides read TGCAGTGTTGTCCCAGGGCCCTCCAAAAACATTCAGTACTTC.

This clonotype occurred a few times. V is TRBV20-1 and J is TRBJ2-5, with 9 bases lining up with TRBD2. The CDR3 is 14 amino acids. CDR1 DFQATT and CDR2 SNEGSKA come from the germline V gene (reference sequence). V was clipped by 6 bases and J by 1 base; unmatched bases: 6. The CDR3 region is CSAGTSRAQETQYF. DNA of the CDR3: TGCAGTGCCGGGACTAGCCGGGCCCAAGAGACCCAGTACTTC.

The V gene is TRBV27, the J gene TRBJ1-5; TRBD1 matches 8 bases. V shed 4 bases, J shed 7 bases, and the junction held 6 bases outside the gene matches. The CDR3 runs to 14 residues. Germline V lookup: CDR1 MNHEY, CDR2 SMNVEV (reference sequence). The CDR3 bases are TGTGCCAGCAGTTCGACAGGGGAGCACCAGCCCCAGCATTTT. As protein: CASSSTGEHQPQHF.

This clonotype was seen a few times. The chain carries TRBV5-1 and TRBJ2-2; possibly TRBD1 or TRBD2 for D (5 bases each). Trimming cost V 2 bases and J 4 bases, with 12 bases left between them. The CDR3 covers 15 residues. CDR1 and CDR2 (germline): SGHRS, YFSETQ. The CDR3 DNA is TGCGCCAGCAGCTTTCGGGGACCGGGCACCGGGGAGCTGTTTTTT. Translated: CASSFRGPGTGELFF.

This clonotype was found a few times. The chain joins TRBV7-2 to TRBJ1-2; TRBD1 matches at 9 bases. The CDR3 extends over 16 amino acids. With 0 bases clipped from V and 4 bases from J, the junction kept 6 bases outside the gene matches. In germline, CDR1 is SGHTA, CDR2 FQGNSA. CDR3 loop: CASSLAGDRDLYGYTF. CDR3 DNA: TGTGCCAGCAGCTTAGCAGGGGACAGGGACCTCTATGGCTACACCTTC.

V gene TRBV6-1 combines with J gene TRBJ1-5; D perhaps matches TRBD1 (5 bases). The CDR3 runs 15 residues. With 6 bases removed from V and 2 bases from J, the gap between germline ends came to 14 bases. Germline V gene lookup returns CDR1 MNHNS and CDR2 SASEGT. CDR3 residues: CASRIWEGGNQPQHF. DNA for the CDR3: TGTGCCAGCAGAATCTGGGAAGGGGGCAATCAGCCCCAGCATTTT.

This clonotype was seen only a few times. The CDR3 bases are TGTGCCACCAGTCATCGGGGGATCTCCGGCTCTGGGGCCAACGTCCTGACTTTC. Encoded protein: CATSHRGISGSGANVLTF. The rearrangement joins TRBV24-1 to TRBJ2-6; possible D gene TRBD2, 6 bases. The CDR3 has 18 amino acids. Trimming removed 6 bases from V and 0 bases from J, with 17 bases in between. Germline V gene lookup returns CDR1 KGHDR and CDR2 SFDVKD.

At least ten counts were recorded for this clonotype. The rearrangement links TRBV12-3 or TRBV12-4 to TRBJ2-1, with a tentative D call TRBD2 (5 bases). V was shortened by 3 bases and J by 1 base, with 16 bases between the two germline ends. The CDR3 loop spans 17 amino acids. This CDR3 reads CASSFLPAAYSYNEQFF. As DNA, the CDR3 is TGTGCCAGCAGTTTCCTACCAGCGGCTTATTCCTACAATGAGCAGTTCTTC.

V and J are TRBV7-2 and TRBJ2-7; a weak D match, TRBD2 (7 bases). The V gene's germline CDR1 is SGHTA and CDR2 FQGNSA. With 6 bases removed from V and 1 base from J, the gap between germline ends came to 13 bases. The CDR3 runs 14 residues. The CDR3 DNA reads TGTGCCAGCAGACCGGGGGGCCGATCCTACGAGCAGTACTTC. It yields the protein CASRPGGRSYEQYF.

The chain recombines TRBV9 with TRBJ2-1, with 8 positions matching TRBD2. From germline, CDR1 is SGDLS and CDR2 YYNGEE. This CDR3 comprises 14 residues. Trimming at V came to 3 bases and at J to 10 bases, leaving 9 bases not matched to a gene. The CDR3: CASSALSGGSEQFF. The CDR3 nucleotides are TGTGCCAGCAGCGCATTGAGCGGGGGTTCAGAGCAGTTCTTC.

For the CDR3, the DNA is TGTGCCAGCAGCTGGGGACTAGGCCCAGATACGCAGTATTTT. It yields the protein CASSWGLGPDTQYF. The gene calls are TRBV7-2 and TRBJ2-3, with 8 nucleotides matching TRBD2. The junction had 4 bases not matched to a gene; V was cut back by 4 bases and J by 4 bases. The CDR3 runs to 14 residues. Germline CDR1 and CDR2: SGHTA and FQGNSA.

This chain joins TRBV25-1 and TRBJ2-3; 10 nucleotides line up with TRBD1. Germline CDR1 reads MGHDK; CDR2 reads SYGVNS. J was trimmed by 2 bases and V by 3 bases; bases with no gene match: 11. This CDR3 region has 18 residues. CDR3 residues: CASSDDRGRLTSTDTQYF. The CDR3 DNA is TGTGCCAGCAGTGACGACAGGGGGCGGTTAACTTCCACAGATACGCAGTATTTT.

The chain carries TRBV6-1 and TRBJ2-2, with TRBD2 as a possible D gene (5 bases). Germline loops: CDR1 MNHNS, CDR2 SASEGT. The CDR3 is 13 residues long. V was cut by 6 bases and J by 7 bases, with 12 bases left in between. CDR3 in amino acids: CASRPSSIGELFF. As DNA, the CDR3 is TGTGCCAGCAGGCCCTCTAGCATCGGGGAGCTGTTTTTT.

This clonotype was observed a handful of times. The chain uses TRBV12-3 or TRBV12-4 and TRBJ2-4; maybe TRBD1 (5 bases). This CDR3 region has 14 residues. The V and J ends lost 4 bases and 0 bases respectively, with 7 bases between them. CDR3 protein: CASSYQGAKNIQYF. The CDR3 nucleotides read TGTGCCAGCAGTTACCAGGGAGCCAAAAACATTCAGTACTTC.

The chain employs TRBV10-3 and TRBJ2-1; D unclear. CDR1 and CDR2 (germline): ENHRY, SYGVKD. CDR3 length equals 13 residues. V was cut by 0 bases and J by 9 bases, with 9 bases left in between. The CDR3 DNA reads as TGTGCCATCAGTGAGTCCAGTAAGAGTGAGCAGTTCTTC. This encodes CAISESSKSEQFF.

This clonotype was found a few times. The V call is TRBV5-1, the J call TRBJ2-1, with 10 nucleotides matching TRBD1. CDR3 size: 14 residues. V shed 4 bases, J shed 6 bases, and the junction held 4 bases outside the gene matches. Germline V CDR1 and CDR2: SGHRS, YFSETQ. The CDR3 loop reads CASSNRDRGNEQFF. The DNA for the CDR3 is TGCGCCAGCAGCAACCGGGACAGGGGCAATGAGCAGTTCTTC.

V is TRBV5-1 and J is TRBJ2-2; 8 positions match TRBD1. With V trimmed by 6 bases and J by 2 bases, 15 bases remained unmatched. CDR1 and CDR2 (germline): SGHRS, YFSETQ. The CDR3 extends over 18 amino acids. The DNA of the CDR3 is TGCGCCAGCACCCAATACGGACAGGGCCTGTCTAACACCGGGGAGCTGTTTTTT. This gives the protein CASTQYGQGLSNTGELFF.

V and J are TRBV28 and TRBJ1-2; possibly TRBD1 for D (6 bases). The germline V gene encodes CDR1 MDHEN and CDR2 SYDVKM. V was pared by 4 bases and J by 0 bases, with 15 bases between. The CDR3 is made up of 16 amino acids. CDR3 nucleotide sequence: TGTGCCAGCAGTTCACTCCGGACAGCGCCTAACTATGGCTACACCTTC. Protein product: CASSSLRTAPNYGYTF.

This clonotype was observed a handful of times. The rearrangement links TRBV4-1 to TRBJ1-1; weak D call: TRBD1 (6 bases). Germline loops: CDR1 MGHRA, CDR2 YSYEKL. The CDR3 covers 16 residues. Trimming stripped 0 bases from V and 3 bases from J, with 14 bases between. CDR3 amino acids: CASSQEGGGLHTEAFF. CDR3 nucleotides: TGCGCCAGCAGCCAAGAAGGGGGGGGCCTGCACACTGAAGCTTTCTTT.

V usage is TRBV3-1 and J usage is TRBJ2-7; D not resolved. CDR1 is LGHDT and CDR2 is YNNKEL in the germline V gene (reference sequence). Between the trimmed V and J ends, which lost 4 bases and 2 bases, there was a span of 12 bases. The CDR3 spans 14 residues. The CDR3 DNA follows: TGTGCCAGCAGCCGACTCCAAGGTACCTACGAGCAGTACTTC. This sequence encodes CASSRLQGTYEQYF.

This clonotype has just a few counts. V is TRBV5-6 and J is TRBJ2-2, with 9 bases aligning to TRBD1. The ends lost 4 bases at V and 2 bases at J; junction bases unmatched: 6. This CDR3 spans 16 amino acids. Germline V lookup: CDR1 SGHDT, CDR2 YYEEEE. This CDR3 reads CASSIDRGDNTGELFF. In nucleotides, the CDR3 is TGTGCCAGCAGCATTGACAGGGGGGATAACACCGGGGAGCTGTTTTTT.